Below, 6 T cell receptor beta chains from the same sample are listed, as sequenced in a study of T-cell reconstitution after alpha-beta-depleted transplantation in children. Preparation of the TCRbeta library was carried out with unique molecular identifiers. TCRdb called the PCR reads again in MiXCR, with one record for every CDR3 protein. The sample carries hundreds of thousands of distinct CDR3 sequences, under 15% recorded once. Sequenced here: PBMCs from the stem cell graft donor, sampled from the stem cell graft. These receptor sequences come from a human donor who donated a stem cell graft to a child with combined immunodeficiency.

The chain couples TRBV12-3 or TRBV12-4 to TRBJ2-3, with D perhaps matching TRBD2 (5 bases). The CDR3 covers 12 residues. The V end lost 6 bases, the J end lost 8 bases, and 12 bases lay between the germline ends. CDR3: CASSPLEGTQYF. In nucleotides, the CDR3 is TGTGCCAGCAGCCCCTTAGAGGGTACGCAGTATTTT.

This clonotype showed up just a few times. The rearrangement joins TRBV12-3 or TRBV12-4 to TRBJ2-1; 11 positions agree with TRBD2. Unmatched junction bases numbered 10, after V lost 6 bases and J lost 0 bases. The CDR3 is made up of 18 amino acids. The CDR3 DNA reads as TGTGCCAGCAGGGGGGGACTAGCGGAAACGAGCTCCTACAATGAGCAGTTCTTC. This sequence encodes CASRGGLAETSSYNEQFF.

This clonotype was observed at least ten times. The J gene is TRBJ2-7, the V gene TRBV7-2; D is ambiguous. The CDR3 is 15 residues long. The germline V gene encodes CDR1 SGHTA and CDR2 FQGNSA. Deletions cut 1 base from V and 3 bases from J, with 13 bases between. In DNA, the CDR3 is TGTGCCAGCAGCTTAGTTTCCAGGAATGTCTACGAGCAGTACTTC. Amino acid sequence: CASSLVSRNVYEQYF.

The rearrangement uses TRBV6-1 and TRBJ2-7; 8 positions match TRBD1. The junction had 3 bases not matched to a gene; V was cut back by 2 bases and J by 3 bases. Germline-derived CDR1 and CDR2 are MNHNS and SASEGT. CDR3 size: 14 residues. CDR3 DNA: TGTGCCAGCAGTGAACCGGGACAGGTCTACGAGCAGTACTTC. Amino acid sequence: CASSEPGQVYEQYF.

There are many counts of this clonotype. CDR3 in amino acids: CASTERLSYYNEQFF. CDR3 nucleotide sequence: TGTGCCAGCACAGAGAGGCTTTCCTACTACAATGAGCAGTTCTTC. The chain has TRBV2 and TRBJ2-1; D gene unclear. The V end was cut by 7 bases, the J end by 3 bases, with 16 bases between. This CDR3 contains 15 residues. Germline assignment: CDR1 SNHLY and CDR2 FYNNEI.

This clonotype was found many times. The rearrangement uses TRBV5-6 and TRBJ2-1, with D unclear. The CDR3 is 13 residues long. Germline assignment: CDR1 SGHDT and CDR2 YYEEEE. V lost 0 bases and J 6 bases, leaving 7 bases between the germline ends. The CDR3 DNA follows: TGTGCCAGCAGCTTGGGGGTAAGCAATGAGCAGTTCTTC. Protein product: CASSLGVSNEQFF.